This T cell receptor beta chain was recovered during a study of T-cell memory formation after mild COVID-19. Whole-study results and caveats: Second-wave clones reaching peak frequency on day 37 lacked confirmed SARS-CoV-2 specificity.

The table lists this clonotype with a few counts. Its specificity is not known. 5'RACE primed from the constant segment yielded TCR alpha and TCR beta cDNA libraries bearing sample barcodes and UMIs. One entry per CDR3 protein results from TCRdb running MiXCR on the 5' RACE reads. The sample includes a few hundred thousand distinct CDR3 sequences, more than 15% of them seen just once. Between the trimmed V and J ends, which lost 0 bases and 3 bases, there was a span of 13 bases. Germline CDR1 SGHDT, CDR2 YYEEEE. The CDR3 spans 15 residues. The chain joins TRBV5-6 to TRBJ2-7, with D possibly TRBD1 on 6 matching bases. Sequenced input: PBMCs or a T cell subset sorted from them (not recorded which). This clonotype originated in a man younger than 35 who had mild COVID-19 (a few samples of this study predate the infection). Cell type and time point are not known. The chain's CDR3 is CASSLVGRGGYEQYF. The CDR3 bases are TGTGCCAGCAGCTTGGTGGGCAGGGGTGGCTACGAGCAGTACTTC.